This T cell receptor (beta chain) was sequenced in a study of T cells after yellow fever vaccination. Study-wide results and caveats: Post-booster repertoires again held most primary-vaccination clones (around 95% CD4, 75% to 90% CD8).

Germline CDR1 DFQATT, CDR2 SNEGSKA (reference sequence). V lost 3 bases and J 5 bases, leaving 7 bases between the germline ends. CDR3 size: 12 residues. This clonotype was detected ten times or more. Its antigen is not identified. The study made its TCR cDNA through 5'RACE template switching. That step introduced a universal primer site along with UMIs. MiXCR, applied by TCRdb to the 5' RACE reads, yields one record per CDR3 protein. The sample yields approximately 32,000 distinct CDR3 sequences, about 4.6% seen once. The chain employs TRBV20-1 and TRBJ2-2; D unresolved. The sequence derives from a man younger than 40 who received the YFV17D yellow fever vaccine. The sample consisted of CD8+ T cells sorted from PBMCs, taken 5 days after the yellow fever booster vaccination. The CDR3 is CSARGPTGELFF. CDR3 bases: TGCAGTGCTAGGGGTCCTACCGGGGAGCTGTTTTTT.